The source of this T cell receptor (beta chain) is a study of patients and donors after allogeneic stem cell transplantation. TCRdb re-analysed the RT-PCR reads in MiXCR, keeping a single row per CDR3 protein. The data hold 920,000 or so distinct CDR3 sequences, with approximately 19% observed a single time. This clonotype was observed a few times. The TCR originated in a human donor who was either an allogeneic HSCT recipient or a stem cell or donor lymphocyte infusion donor (not recorded which). It is not recorded whose cells these are; they may come from a transplant donor. Specimen: blood, either unsorted or a sorted T cell fraction (not recorded which).

The CDR3 sequence: CASSIRDGPYEQYF. As DNA, the CDR3 is TGTGCCAGTAGTATAAGGGACGGACCCTACGAGCAGTACTTC. The chain employs TRBV19 and TRBJ2-7, with D perhaps matching TRBD1 or TRBD2 (5 bases each). In germline, CDR1 is LNHDA, CDR2 SQIVND (reference sequence). Deletions cut 2 bases from V and 2 bases from J, with 10 bases between. This CDR3 has 14 residues.